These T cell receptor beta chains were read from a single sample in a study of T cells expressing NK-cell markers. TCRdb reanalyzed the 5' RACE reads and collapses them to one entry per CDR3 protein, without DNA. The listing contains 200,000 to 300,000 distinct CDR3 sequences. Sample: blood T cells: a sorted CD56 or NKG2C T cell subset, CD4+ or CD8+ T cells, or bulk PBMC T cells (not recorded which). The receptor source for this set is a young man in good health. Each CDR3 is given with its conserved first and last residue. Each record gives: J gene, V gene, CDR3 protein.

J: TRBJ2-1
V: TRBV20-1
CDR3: CSASSWDGSGNEQFF

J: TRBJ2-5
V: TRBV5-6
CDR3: CASSPGQAIQETQYF

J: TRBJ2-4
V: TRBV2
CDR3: CASKDAAKNIQYF

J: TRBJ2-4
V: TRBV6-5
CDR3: CASSYASGTGSPSIQYF

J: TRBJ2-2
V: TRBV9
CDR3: CASSVRGQDTGELFF

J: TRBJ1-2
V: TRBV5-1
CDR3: CASSLGQGDGYTF

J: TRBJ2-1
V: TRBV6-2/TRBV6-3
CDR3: CASKRGHHNEQFF

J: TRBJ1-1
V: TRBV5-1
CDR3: CASSAGERNTEAFF

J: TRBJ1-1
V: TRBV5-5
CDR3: CASSFHRGVNTEAFF

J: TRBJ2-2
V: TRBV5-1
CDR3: CASSSGEKTGELFF

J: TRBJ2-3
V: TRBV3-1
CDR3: CASSPRQGLKKYF

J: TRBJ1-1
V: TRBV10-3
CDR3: CAIRKDGTGDTEAFF

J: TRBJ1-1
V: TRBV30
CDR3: CAWSVLRRGSDNTEAFF

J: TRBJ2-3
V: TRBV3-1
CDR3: CASSHPGTSGRAGGDTQYF

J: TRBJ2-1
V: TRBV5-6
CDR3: CASSLFTGAVSYNEQFF

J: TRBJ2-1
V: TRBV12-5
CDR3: CASGSGQPSNEQFF

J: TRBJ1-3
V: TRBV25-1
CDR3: CASRTQGYGNTIYF

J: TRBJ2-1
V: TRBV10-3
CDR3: CAISESKWDSGRALGDEQFF

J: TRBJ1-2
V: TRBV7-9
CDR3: CASSLEDRVDGYTF

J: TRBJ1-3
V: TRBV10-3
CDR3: CAARASSGNTIYF

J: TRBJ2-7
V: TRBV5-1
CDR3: CASSYRDRGLYEQYF

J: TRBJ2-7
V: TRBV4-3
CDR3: CASSQQTGNYEQYF

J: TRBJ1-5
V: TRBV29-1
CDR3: CSVVGVGGGNQPQHF

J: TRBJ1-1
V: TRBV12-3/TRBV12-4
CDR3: CASSPGQGWVNTEAFF

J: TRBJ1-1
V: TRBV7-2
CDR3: CASSLWTGWDTEAFF

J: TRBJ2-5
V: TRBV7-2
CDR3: CASSSRTGWQETQYF

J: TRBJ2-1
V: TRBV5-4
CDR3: CASSVHLAGGYNEQFF

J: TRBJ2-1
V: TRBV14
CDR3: CASSQPSLAGVYNEQFF

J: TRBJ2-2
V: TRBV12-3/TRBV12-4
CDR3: CASSQGRRNTGELFF

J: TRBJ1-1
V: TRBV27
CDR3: CASSLQSWYTEAFF

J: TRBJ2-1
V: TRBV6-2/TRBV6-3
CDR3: CASTQGYEQFF

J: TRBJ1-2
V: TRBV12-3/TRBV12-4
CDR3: CASSEPGQGGGYTF

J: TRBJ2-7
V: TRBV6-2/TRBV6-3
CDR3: CASRLSGTGVEQYF

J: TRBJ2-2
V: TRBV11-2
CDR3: CASSRELTGELFF

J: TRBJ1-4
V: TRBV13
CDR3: CASRLGKEDEKLFF

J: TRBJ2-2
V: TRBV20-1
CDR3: CSARSGRAATGELFF

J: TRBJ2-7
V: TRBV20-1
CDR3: CSARTYQGANSYEQYF

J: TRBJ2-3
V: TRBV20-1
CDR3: CSAPPLASGNTDTQYF

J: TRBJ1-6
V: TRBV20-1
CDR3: CSARRRGITYNSPLHF

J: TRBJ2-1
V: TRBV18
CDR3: CASSPPGLARTMFF

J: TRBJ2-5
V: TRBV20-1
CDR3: CSASPGGGSRETQYF

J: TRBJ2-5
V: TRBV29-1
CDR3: CSVGLAGIRETQYF

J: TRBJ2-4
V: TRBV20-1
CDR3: CSATDTGRAKNIQYF

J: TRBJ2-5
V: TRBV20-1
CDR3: CSARSETGGMETQYF

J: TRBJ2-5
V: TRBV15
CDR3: CATSKGDLRPTQYF

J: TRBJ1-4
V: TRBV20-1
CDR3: CSARLSHGEKLFF

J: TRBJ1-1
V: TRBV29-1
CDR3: CSVGFWGVNTEAFF

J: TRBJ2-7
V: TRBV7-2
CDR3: CASSLKGLAGGEQYF

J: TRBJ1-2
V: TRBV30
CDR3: CAWSGPSYGYTF

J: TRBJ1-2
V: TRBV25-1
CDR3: CATSRGPGHYGYTF

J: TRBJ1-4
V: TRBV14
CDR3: CASSPDPTGSNEKLFF

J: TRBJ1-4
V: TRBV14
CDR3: CASSQGREKLFF

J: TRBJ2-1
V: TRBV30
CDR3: CAWSRARKTSYNEQFF

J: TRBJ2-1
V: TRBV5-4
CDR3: CASSLGSDLGQFF

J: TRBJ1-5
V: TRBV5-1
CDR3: CASSLDGFGNQPQHF